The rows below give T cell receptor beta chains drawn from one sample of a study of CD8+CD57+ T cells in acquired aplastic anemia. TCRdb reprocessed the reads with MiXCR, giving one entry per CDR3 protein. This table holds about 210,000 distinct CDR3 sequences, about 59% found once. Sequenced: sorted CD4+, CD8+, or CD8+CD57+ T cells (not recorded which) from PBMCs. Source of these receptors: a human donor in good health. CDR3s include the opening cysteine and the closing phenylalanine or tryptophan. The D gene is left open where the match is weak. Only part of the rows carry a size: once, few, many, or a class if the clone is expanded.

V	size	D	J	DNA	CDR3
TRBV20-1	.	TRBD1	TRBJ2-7	TGCGGTGCAGGGACAGGGAGCTACGAGCAGTACTTC	CGAGTGSYEQYF
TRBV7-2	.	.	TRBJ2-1	TGTGCCAGCAGCCGAATAGGGGGGGGGCCCACTGAGCAGTCCTTC	CASSRIGGGPTEQSF
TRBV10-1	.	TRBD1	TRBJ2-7	TGTGCCAGCAGTCCGGGGACAGGGGACTACGAGCAGTACTTC	CASSPGTGDYEQYF
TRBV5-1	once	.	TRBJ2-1	TGTGCCAGCAGCGATCAGGGCAATGAGCAGTTCTTC	CASSDQGNEQFF
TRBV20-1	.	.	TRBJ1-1	TGCAGTGCTCGCGGAGGGGGGCGCACTGAAGCTTTCTTT	CSARGGGRTEAFF
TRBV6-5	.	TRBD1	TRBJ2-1	TGTGCCAGCAGCTACCCACAGGGGATGAATGAGCAGTTCTTC	CASSYPQGMNEQFF
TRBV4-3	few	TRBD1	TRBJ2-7	TGCGCCAGCAGCCAAGATCTTGAGGGACAGGGGTACGAGCAGTACTTC	CASSQDLEGQGYEQYF
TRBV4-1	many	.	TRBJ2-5	TGCGCCAGCAGCCAACACGGGGAGACCCAGTACTTC	CASSQHGETQYF
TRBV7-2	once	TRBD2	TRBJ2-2	TGTGCCAGCAACGATCCTAGCGGTGCGAACACCGGGGAGCTGTTTTTT	CASNDPSGANTGELFF
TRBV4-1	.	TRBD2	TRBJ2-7	TGCGCCAGCAGCCCGGCGGCTAGCGGGATCTGCAAGCAGTACTTC	CASSPAASGICKQYF
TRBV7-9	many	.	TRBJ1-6	TGTGCCAGCAGTCCCACGGACAGCGGTTCACCCCTCCACTTT	CASSPTDSGSPLHF
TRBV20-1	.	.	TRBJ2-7	TGCAGTGCCAGGACGGGACTTTCCTACGAGCAGTACTTC	CSARTGLSYEQYF
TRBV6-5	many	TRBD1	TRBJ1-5	TGTGCCAGCACTTTGGACAGGTTCGGCAATCAGCCCCAGCATTTT	CASTLDRFGNQPQHF
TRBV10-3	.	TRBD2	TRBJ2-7	TGTGCCATCAGTCCTGGATGGGAGGGGAGTCTCTACGAGCAGTACTTC	CAISPGWEGSLYEQYF
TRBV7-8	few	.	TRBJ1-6	TGTGCCAGCAGCCCCAGCGGGGGCTATAATTCACCCCTCCACTTT	CASSPSGGYNSPLHF
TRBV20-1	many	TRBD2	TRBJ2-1	TGCAGTGCGTCAAAAGGACTAGACCATGGTGAGCAGTTCTTC	CSASKGLDHGEQFF
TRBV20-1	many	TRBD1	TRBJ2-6	TGCAGTGCTCCCGTGACAGGGGAGATCTCTGGGGCCAACGTCCTGACTTTC	CSAPVTGEISGANVLTF
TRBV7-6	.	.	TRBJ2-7	TGTGCCAGCAGCCCCCCCGCCAGCGGCCTATACGAGCAGTACTTC	CASSPPASGLYEQYF
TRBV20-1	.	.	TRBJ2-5	TGCAGTGCTAGAGATTTAGGCCGGGCGGCGTTAGAGACCCAGTACTTC	CSARDLGRAALETQYF